The next 29 T cell receptor beta chains were all read from a single sample in a study of cytomegalovirus exposure and HLA in healthy donors. With 60 Vbeta and 13 Jbeta primers, the PCR was carried out. Sequenced by immunoSEQ multiplex PCR; TCRdb stores in-frame clones only, minus some. The sample data list tens of thousands of clones. The sample consisted of PBMCs. Receptor source: a man between 18 and 35 years old in good health and CMV-seropositive.

DNA of the CDR3: TGTGCCAGTAGTATTGCCGGCGGGGGGGCTGGAGAGCAGTACTTC. Protein product: CASSIAGGGAGEQYF. The chain carries TRBV19 and TRBJ2-7; 9 positions agree with TRBD2. The length of the CDR3 is 15 residues. Trimming at V came to 3 bases and at J to 7 bases, leaving 10 bases not matched to a gene. CDR1 is LNHDA and CDR2 is SQIVND in the germline V gene (reference sequence).

The V and J genes are TRBV2 and TRBJ1-1; D might be TRBD1 (6 bases). This CDR3 spans 15 amino acids. Germline V gives CDR1 SNHLY, CDR2 FYNNEI. Trimming left V 5 bases short and J 6 bases short, with 19 bases between. In DNA form, the CDR3 reads TGTGCCAGCAGTTGGGCAGGGGTAGATAGAGCTGAAGCTTTCTTT. Its translation: CASSWAGVDRAEAFF.

As concerns this clone: Other nucleotide sequences in the sample specify the same CDR3. The chain has TRBV28 and TRBJ2-7, with TRBD1 matching over 7 bases. The germline CDR1 and CDR2 sequences are MDHEN and SYDVKM. The CDR3 loop spans 12 amino acids. V gave up 3 bases and J gave up 4 bases; unmatched junction bases: 0. DNA of the CDR3: TGTGCCAGCAGTTTGACAGGGTACGAGCAGTACTTC. It is translated as CASSLTGYEQYF. Drawing the rest from reference TRBV28 and TRBJ2-7, the complete variable domain is DVKVTQSSRYLVKRTGEKVFLECVQDMDHENMFWYRQDPGLGLRLIYFSYDVKMKEKGDIPEGYSVSREKKERFSLILESASTNQTSMYLCASSLTGYEQYFGPGTRLTVT.

V gene TRBV11-2 combines with J gene TRBJ2-5; D possibly corresponds to TRBD1 (6 bases). There are 14 residues in the CDR3. Germline CDR1 SGHAT, CDR2 FQNNGV. Trimming took off 3 bases at V and 2 bases at J, with 10 bases between the two ends. CDR3 residues: CASSFLRGQETQYF. The CDR3 bases are TGTGCCAGCAGCTTTCTCAGGGGTCAAGAGACCCAGTACTTC.

V and J are TRBV6-5 and TRBJ1-2; D is unresolved. CDR3 length equals 13 residues. Trimming stripped 5 bases from V and 0 bases from J, with 7 bases between. Germline V gene data show CDR1 as MNHEY and CDR2 as SVGAGI. CDR3 nucleotide sequence: TGTGCCAGCAGTAGAGCCTCTAACTATGGCTACACCTTC. Its translation is CASSRASNYGYTF.

This rearrangement joins TRBV19 to TRBJ2-5, with D possibly being TRBD2 (6 bases). V lost 2 bases, J lost 2 bases, and 15 bases lay in between. In germline, CDR1 is LNHDA, CDR2 SQIVND (reference sequence). The CDR3 is 16 residues long. CDR3 protein: CASSILAPAGQETQYF. The CDR3 DNA reads TGTGCCAGTAGTATACTAGCCCCGGCGGGGCAAGAGACCCAGTACTTC.

The chain employs TRBV12-5 and TRBJ1-2; D is undetermined. The CDR3 runs to 13 residues. Germline assignment: CDR1 LGHNT and CDR2 FRNRAP. V was cut by 1 base and J by 10 bases, with 13 bases left in between. CDR3 residues: CASGLGSTRDYTF. In DNA form, the CDR3 reads TGTGCTAGTGGTTTGGGGTCCACCCGGGACTACACCTTC.

The V gene is TRBV28, the J gene TRBJ1-5, with 9 nucleotides matching TRBD1. CDR3 length equals 17 residues. Germline V gene sequence: CDR1 MDHEN, CDR2 SYDVKM. The V gene end was trimmed by 1 base and the J gene end by 7 bases; junction bases not matched to a gene: 11. The DNA of the CDR3 is TGTGCCAGCAGTTTATCTTTTGGGACAGGGAAGGTGCAGCCCCAGCATTTT. Translated: CASSLSFGTGKVQPQHF.

The V and J genes are TRBV9 and TRBJ1-3; 7 bases fit TRBD1. The CDR3 covers 13 residues. The V segment lost 4 bases and the J segment 5 bases; nucleotides outside the gene matches: 3. Germline lookup yields CDR1 SGDLS and CDR2 YYNGEE. The CDR3 loop is CASSSGQRNTIYF. The CDR3 nucleotides are TGTGCCAGCAGCTCGGGACAGAGAAACACCATATATTTT.

V usage is TRBV19 and J usage is TRBJ1-1; D possibly corresponds to TRBD1 (5 bases). Trimming removed 11 bases from V and 0 bases from J, with 13 bases in between. Per germline, CDR1 LNHDA and CDR2 SQIVND (reference sequence). The CDR3 has 13 amino acids. CDR3 bases: TGTGCCGGCAGGGCTTCTATGAACACTGAAGCTTTCTTT. Translation: CAGRASMNTEAFF.

As concerns this clone: The sample holds other DNA sequences that translate to the same CDR3. This sequence joins TRBV6-1 and TRBJ1-1; tentative D call: TRBD1 (6 bases). In germline, CDR1 is MNHNS, CDR2 SASEGT. This CDR3 is 12 amino acids long. With 7 bases removed from V and 10 bases from J, the gap between germline ends came to 16 bases. CDR3 coding DNA: TGTGCCAGCACCCACGGGGGGGCTCGAGCTTTCTTT. Its protein is CASTHGGARAFF.

The rearrangement joins TRBV5-1 to TRBJ2-5, with 7 bases identical to TRBD2. Germline CDR1 and CDR2: SGHRS and YFSETQ. The CDR3 runs 13 residues. With V trimmed by 3 bases and J by 5 bases, 4 bases remained unmatched. DNA of the CDR3: TGCGCCAGCAGCTCTCAGGGAGGGGAGACCCAGTACTTC. This encodes CASSSQGGETQYF.

The V and J genes are TRBV6-4 and TRBJ2-2; D may be TRBD2 (5 bases). Trimming removed 5 bases from V and 0 bases from J, with 7 bases in between. The CDR3 is made up of 14 amino acids. Germline values: CDR1 MRHNA, CDR2 SNTAGT. The CDR3 protein is CASSPAANTGELFF. The CDR3 DNA is TGTGCCAGCAGTCCAGCGGCGAACACCGGGGAGCTGTTTTTT.

The chain links TRBV2 to TRBJ1-1; 7 nucleotides line up with TRBD1. The CDR3 contains 13 residues. Trimming at V came to 5 bases and at J to 11 bases, leaving 11 bases not matched to a gene. The V gene's germline CDR1 is SNHLY and CDR2 FYNNEI. The CDR3, as DNA: TGTGCCAGCAGTTTGACAGGGAAGGGGGAGGCTTTCTTT. Amino acid sequence: CASSLTGKGEAFF.

The rearrangement links TRBV4-1 to TRBJ1-5; D might be TRBD1 (6 bases). There are 14 residues in the CDR3. V lost 8 bases to trimming and J lost 6 bases, with 17 bases between them. Germline assignment: CDR1 MGHRA and CDR2 YSYEKL. The CDR3, as DNA: TGCGCCAGCCGGGGCACAGGGTTTGGTCAGCCCCAGCATTTT. As protein: CASRGTGFGQPQHF.

The V gene is TRBV7-9, the J gene TRBJ2-5; 7 bases are shared with TRBD1. V was pared by 5 bases and J by 1 base, with 4 bases of the junction left unmatched. The germline gives CDR1 SEHNR, CDR2 FQNEAQ (reference sequence). The CDR3 consists of 14 residues. The CDR3 bases are TGTGCCAGCAGCCCCAGGGGGATCCAAGAGACCCAGTACTTC. Translating gives CASSPRGIQETQYF. The entire variable domain, with the rest obtained from reference TRBV7-9 and TRBJ2-5, is as follows: DTGVSQNPRHKITKRGQNVTFRCDPISEHNRLYWYRQTLGQGPEFLTYFQNEAQLEKSRLLSDRFSAERPKGSFSTLEIQRTEQGDSAMYLCASSPRGIQETQYFGPGTRLLVL.

This sequence joins TRBV9 and TRBJ1-1; 9 positions agree with TRBD1. V was clipped by 3 bases and J by 6 bases; unmatched bases: 12. In germline, CDR1 is SGDLS, CDR2 YYNGEE. The CDR3 runs 16 residues. CDR3 bases: TGTGCCAGCAGCGGGGGAAAACAGGGGGCGCCCGCTGAAGCTTTCTTT. This gives the protein CASSGGKQGAPAEAFF.

The rearrangement links TRBV6-5 to TRBJ1-1; D is ambiguous. Trimming left V 1 base short and J 1 base short, with 7 bases between. This CDR3 region has 14 residues. The germline V gene encodes CDR1 MNHEY and CDR2 SVGAGI. The CDR3 region is CASSYFAGNTEAFF. The CDR3 DNA reads TGTGCCAGCAGTTACTTCGCGGGGAACACTGAAGCTTTCTTT.

The V gene is TRBV30, the J gene TRBJ1-2; the match to TRBD1 covers 7 bases. Germline values: CDR1 GTSNPN, CDR2 SVGIG (reference sequence). The CDR3 spans 14 residues. Trimming removed 5 bases from V and 5 bases from J; junction bases left unmatched: 11. The DNA of the CDR3 is TGTGCCTGGGTGAGACAGGGTCTGGAGTATGGCTACACCTTC. It translates to CAWVRQGLEYGYTF.

CDR3 amino acids: CASSPGRGDTQYF. The CDR3, as DNA: TGTGCCAGCAGCCCGGGGCGGGGAGATACGCAGTATTTT. The V call is TRBV13, the J call TRBJ2-3, with D possibly matching TRBD2 (6 bases). The CDR3 covers 13 residues. The germline V and J ends were trimmed by 5 bases and 5 bases, with 11 bases remaining between them. Germline V gene lookup returns CDR1 PRHDT and CDR2 FYEKMQ (reference sequence). The variable domain in full, completed from reference TRBV13 and TRBJ2-3, reads AAGVIQSPRHLIKEKRETATLKCYPIPRHDTVYWYQQGPGQDPQFLISFYEKMQSDKGSIPDRFSAQQFSDYHSELNMSSLELGDSALYFCASSPGRGDTQYFGPGTRLTVL.

V and J are TRBV10-3 and TRBJ2-1; 7 bases agree with TRBD1. After removal of 2 bases from V and 6 bases from J, the junction contained 19 bases not matched to a gene. In germline, CDR1 is ENHRY, CDR2 SYGVKD. The CDR3 totals 19 residues. DNA of the CDR3: TGTGCCATCAGTGAGATCGACAGGGCTCGTACCCCTTTGATCAATGAGCAGTTCTTC. Protein sequence: CAISEIDRARTPLINEQFF.

CDR3 sequence reads: CASRLQGAYEQYF. CDR3 DNA sequence: TGTGCCAGCAGACTACAGGGGGCCTACGAGCAGTACTTC. The chain joins TRBV6-6 to TRBJ2-7, with 8 positions matching TRBD1. There are 13 residues in the CDR3. The V and J ends lost 6 bases and 2 bases, in that order; junction bases with no gene match: 3. Germline CDR1 MNHNY, CDR2 SVGAGI (reference sequence).

This chain links TRBV5-1 with TRBJ2-6; D uncertain. The CDR3 is made up of 15 amino acids. In germline, CDR1 is SGHRS, CDR2 YFSETQ. Trimming pared 4 bases from V and 2 bases from J, leaving 10 bases between. The DNA of the CDR3 is TGCGCCAGCAGCATGGATAGAGCTGGGGCCAACGTCCTGACTTTC. Translated, it gives CASSMDRAGANVLTF.

The chain employs TRBV19 and TRBJ2-2; TRBD2 might be the D (6 bases). CDR3 length equals 15 residues. With 4 bases removed from V and 0 bases from J, the gap between germline ends came to 9 bases. Germline CDR1 and CDR2: LNHDA and SQIVND (reference sequence). The CDR3 DNA sequence: TGTGCCAGTAGTACGGGGGTCGCGAACACCGGGGAGCTGTTTTTT. It encodes CASSTGVANTGELFF.

The chain couples TRBV11-3 to TRBJ1-3; the match to TRBD1 covers 7 bases. Unmatched junction bases numbered 5, after V lost 3 bases and J lost 0 bases. This CDR3 has 16 amino acids. Germline lookup yields CDR1 SGHNT and CDR2 YENEEA. CDR3 nucleotide sequence: TGTGCCAGCAGCTTCCGGGACAGTTTCTCTGGAAACACCATATATTTT. This translates into CASSFRDSFSGNTIYF.

CDR3 DNA sequence: TGCGCCAGCCTGTTCGGACAGGTCAGCACAGATACGCAGTATTTT. It yields the protein CASLFGQVSTDTQYF. The chain uses TRBV10-2 and TRBJ2-3; 7 bases are a match to TRBD1. V was pared by 8 bases and J by 0 bases, with 8 bases of the junction left unmatched. Per the germline V gene, CDR1 is WSHSY and CDR2 is SAAADI. This CDR3 has 15 amino acids.

CDR3 coding DNA: TGTGCCAGCAGCCTCAATAACAGGGGGAGAGGGAATGAGCAGTTCTTC. It is translated as CASSLNNRGRGNEQFF. This sequence joins TRBV2 and TRBJ2-1; 8 bases fit TRBD1. Per the germline V gene, CDR1 is SNHLY and CDR2 is FYNNEI. This CDR3 contains 16 residues. V lost 6 bases to trimming and J lost 7 bases; unmatched junction nucleotides: 14.

The chain links TRBV5-1 to TRBJ2-3; TRBD1 aligns across 7 bases. Unmatched junction bases numbered 3, after V lost 0 bases and J lost 2 bases. Per germline, CDR1 SGHRS and CDR2 YFSETQ. The CDR3 consists of 15 residues. The CDR3 nucleotides read TGCGCCAGCAGCTTGGAAGACAGGGCCACAGATACGCAGTATTTT. Its protein product is CASSLEDRATDTQYF.

V usage is TRBV30 and J usage is TRBJ2-1; possibly TRBD2 for D (6 bases). Germline-derived CDR1 and CDR2 are GTSNPN and SVGIG (reference sequence). The CDR3 contains 16 residues. V gave up 3 bases and J gave up 5 bases, with 20 bases separating them. Written as DNA, the CDR3 is TGTGCCTGGAGCCGGGGGACCTCTGGACGGGACAATGAGCAGTTCTTC. Protein sequence: CAWSRGTSGRDNEQFF.